Presented here are 6 T cell receptor beta chains from one specimen sequenced in a study of blood T cells in healthy people across ages. A sample-barcoded 5' primer and a J-beta primer mix were used in a second PCR of about 7 to 12 cycles. TCRdb re-analysed the 5' RACE reads in MiXCR, keeping a single row per CDR3 protein. The sample consists of over 550,000 distinct CDR3 sequences, 25% to 30% of them appearing once. Specimen: blood. These receptors were collected from an elderly woman in good health.

The chain recombines TRBV29-1 with TRBJ2-5; 8 bases fit TRBD2. V trimming: 5 bases; J trimming: 4 bases; junction bases outside the gene matches: 9. The CDR3 consists of 14 residues. CDR1 is SQVTM, CDR2 ANQGSEA, per germline. This CDR3 is CSVRLSGGRETQYF. The CDR3 DNA follows: TGCAGCGTTCGGTTAAGCGGGGGTAGAGAGACCCAGTACTTC.

Ten or more counts support this clonotype. The chain carries TRBV28 and TRBJ2-1; 14 positions match TRBD2. The CDR3 is made up of 16 amino acids. V was pared by 4 bases and J by 8 bases, with 7 bases of the junction left unmatched. Germline V gives CDR1 MDHEN, CDR2 SYDVKM. The CDR3 DNA reads as TGTGCCAGCAGTTCCGGACTAGCGGGGGGTATGGATGAGCAGTTCTTC. Its translation is CASSSGLAGGMDEQFF.

This chain joins TRBV6-6 and TRBJ2-5; the D is unclear. Germline V gives CDR1 MNHNY, CDR2 SVGAGI (reference sequence). V lost 2 bases to trimming and J lost 5 bases, with 6 bases between them. This CDR3 contains 12 residues. Written as DNA, the CDR3 is TGTGCCAGCAGTTACGAGCCGGAGACCCAGTACTTC. As protein: CASSYEPETQYF.

This clonotype was seen more than once but under ten times. The chain combines TRBV19 with TRBJ2-6; D not resolved. The CDR3 has 14 amino acids. The V gene's germline CDR1 is LNHDA and CDR2 SQIVND (reference sequence). Trimming cost V 7 bases and J 4 bases, with 11 bases left between them. CDR3 sequence reads: CASTLANGANVLTF. Written as DNA, the CDR3 is TGTGCCAGTACCTTAGCAAACGGGGCCAACGTCCTGACTTTC.

This clonotype was seen many times. The chain links TRBV10-3 to TRBJ2-7; 11 bases match TRBD1. Germline CDR1 ENHRY, CDR2 SYGVKD. The CDR3 extends over 12 amino acids. V lost 7 bases, J lost 7 bases, and 3 bases stayed unmatched. The CDR3 sequence is CAITRDRGEQYF. DNA for the CDR3: TGTGCCATCACCCGGGACAGGGGGGAGCAGTACTTC.

This clonotype has more than one count but fewer than ten. A much larger clone is a single base away; this may be a read error. V and J are TRBV7-2 and TRBJ2-1, with 9 nucleotides matching TRBD2. The junction had 20 bases not matched to a gene; V was cut back by 1 base and J by 10 bases. CDR1 is SGHTA and CDR2 is FQGNSA in the germline V gene. CDR3 size: 19 residues. The CDR3 reads CASSLDQRGVLTSSYEQFF. CDR3 coding DNA: TGTGCCAGCAGCTTAGACCAGCGGGGGGTCCTCACTAGCTCCTACGAGCAGTTCTTC.